These T cell receptor beta chains were read from a single sample in a study of cytomegalovirus exposure and HLA in healthy donors. Here immunoSEQ multiplex PCR was the method, and the copy in TCRdb shows in-frame clones only, minus some. The table has more than 85,000 clones, 13% to 15% seen once. Sequencing was carried out using PBMCs. Receptors originate from a female donor in good health and CMV-seronegative. The CDR3 runs from the conserved cysteine through the conserved F or W. D genes are given only for firm matches. The size of a clone is reported for some rows only, either as once, few or many, or as a class for expanded clones.

abundance	d_gene	j_gene	v_gene	CDR3nt	CDR3aa
few	.	TRBJ1-3	TRBV7-9	TGTGCCAGCAGCGTCTCTACAGGGAGCTCTGGAAACACCATATATTTT	CASSVSTGSSGNTIYF
.	TRBD2	TRBJ2-1	TRBV4-2	TGTGCCAGCAGCCTAACTCAAGCGGGAGGACGCTACAATGAGCAGTTCTTC	CASSLTQAGGRYNEQFF
.	TRBD1	TRBJ1-1	TRBV19	TGTGCCAGTAGTATAGGAACAGGGGCGCTGAACACTGAAGCTTTCTTT	CASSIGTGALNTEAFF
.	TRBD2	TRBJ2-7	TRBV6-6	TGTGCCAGCAGGCGCACGGGGGGTCAGTCCTACGAGCAGTACTTC	CASRRTGGQSYEQYF
few	TRBD1	TRBJ1-6	TRBV5-4	TGTGCCAGCAGCTTGGATAGTGGGACAGCTAATTCACCCCTCCACTTT	CASSLDSGTANSPLHF
.	.	TRBJ2-3	TRBV30	TGTGCCTGGATACAGGGCACAGATACGCAGTATTTT	CAWIQGTDTQYF
.	TRBD2	TRBJ2-1	TRBV7-8	TGTGCCAGCAGCTCGGGACTAGCGGGAAGAGTGATAAACAATGAGCAGTTCTTC	CASSSGLAGRVINNEQFF
.	.	TRBJ2-3	TRBV18	TGTGCCAGCTCACCCGAACTACGCACAGATACGCAGTATTTT	CASSPELRTDTQYF
.	TRBD1	TRBJ2-7	TRBV27	TGTGCCAGCAGTTTATCGGGGCTCAGGGGGAACTCTCACGAGCAGTACTTC	CASSLSGLRGNSHEQYF
.	TRBD2	TRBJ2-2	TRBV11-1	TGTGCCAGCAGCTTAGGGACTAGCGGGCGGAACACCGGGGAGCTGTTTTTT	CASSLGTSGRNTGELFF
.	TRBD2	TRBJ2-3	TRBV9	TGTGCCAGCAGCGAGTATACTTTAGCGGGAGGGAACACAGATACGCAGTATTTT	CASSEYTLAGGNTDTQYF
.	TRBD1	TRBJ1-5	TRBV10-2	TGCGCCAGCAGTGACACGGGACAGGTTATTTCGAATCAGCCCCAGCATTTT	CASSDTGQVISNQPQHF
.	.	TRBJ2-7	TRBV7-9	TGTGCCAGCGCGACGTTGGACAGATCCGAGCAGTACTTC	CASATLDRSEQYF
few	.	TRBJ2-2	TRBV29-1	TGCAGCGGGATCAAACAGGGCGCCGGGGAGCTGTTTTTT	CSGIKQGAGELFF
few	.	TRBJ2-5	TRBV2	TGTGCCACCCCTTTCCGGGACCAAGAGACCCAGTACTTC	CATPFRDQETQYF
.	TRBD2	TRBJ2-7	TRBV19	TGTGCCAGTAGTATCTACGGGACTAGCGGTCTCTACGAGCAGTACTTC	CASSIYGTSGLYEQYF
.	TRBD1	TRBJ2-7	TRBV5-4	TGTGCCAGCAGCAATGACAGGGTTGGCGAGCAGTACTTC	CASSNDRVGEQYF
few	.	TRBJ1-1	TRBV6-6	TGTGCCAGCAGGCAGGGCCTGAACACTGAAGCTTTCTTT	CASRQGLNTEAFF
.	.	TRBJ1-4	TRBV15	TGTGCCACCAGCCGCACAGGTTCTAATGAAAAACTGTTTTTT	CATSRTGSNEKLFF
few	.	TRBJ1-4	TRBV5-1	TGCGCCAGCAGCTTGTTCAGGGTAGGGTTAACTAATGAAAAACTGTTTTTT	CASSLFRVGLTNEKLFF
.	.	TRBJ2-5	TRBV15	TGTGCCACCAGCGGGGGGGAGACCCAGTACTTC	CATSGGETQYF
few	.	TRBJ1-1	TRBV7-9	TGTGCCAGCAGCTTAGTAACAGGAGAGAACACTGAAGCTTTCTTT	CASSLVTGENTEAFF
.	.	TRBJ1-4	TRBV5-1	TGCGCCAGCAGCTCGACAGGAGATGAAAAACTGTTTTTT	CASSSTGDEKLFF
.	TRBD2	TRBJ2-5	TRBV2	TGTGCCAGCAGGAAGGTAGTAGCGGGAACAACTAGAGAGACCCAGTACTTC	CASRKVVAGTTRETQYF